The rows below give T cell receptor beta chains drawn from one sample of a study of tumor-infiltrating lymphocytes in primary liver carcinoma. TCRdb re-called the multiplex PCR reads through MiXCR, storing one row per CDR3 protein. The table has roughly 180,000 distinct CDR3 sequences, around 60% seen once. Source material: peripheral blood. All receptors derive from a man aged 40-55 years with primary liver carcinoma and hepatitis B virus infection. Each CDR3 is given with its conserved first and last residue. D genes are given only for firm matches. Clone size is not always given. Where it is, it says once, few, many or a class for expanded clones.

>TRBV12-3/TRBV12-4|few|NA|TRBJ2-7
CASSLVRVEQYF
TGTGCCAGCAGTTTGGTCCGCGTAGAGCAGTACTTC
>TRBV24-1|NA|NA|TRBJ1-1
CATSRTGYTEAFF
TGTGCCACCAGCCGTACAGGGTACACTGAAGCTTTCTTT
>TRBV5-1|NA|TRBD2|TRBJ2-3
CASALHQTSGTDTRYF
TGCGCCAGCGCACTTCATCAGACTAGCGGCACAGATACGCGGTATTTT
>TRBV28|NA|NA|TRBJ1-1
CASSRWYTEAFF
TGTGCCAGCAGTAGATGGTACACTGAAGCTTTCTTT
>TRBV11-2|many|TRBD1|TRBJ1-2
CASSNRDRAGYTF
TGTGCCAGCAGCAACCGGGACAGGGCTGGCTACACCTTC
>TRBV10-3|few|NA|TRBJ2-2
CAISERVAMDTGELFF
TGTGCCATCAGTGAGCGGGTGGCTATGGACACCGGGGAGCTGTTTTTT
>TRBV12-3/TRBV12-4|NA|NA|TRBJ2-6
CASRLGANVLTF
TGTGCCAGCAGACTTGGGGCCAACGTCCTGACTTTC
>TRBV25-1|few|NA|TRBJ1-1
CASSNRDTEAFF
TGTGCCAGCAGTAACAGGGACACTGAAGCTTTCTTT
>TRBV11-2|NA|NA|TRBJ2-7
CASGLTYGAYGHYF
TGTGCCAGCGGCTTAACCTACGGAGCCTACGGGCACTACTTC
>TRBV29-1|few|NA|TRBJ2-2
CSGGHNTGELFF
TGCAGCGGAGGACACAACACCGGGGAGCTGTTTTTT
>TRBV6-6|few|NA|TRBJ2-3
CASSYAPEAGRPDTQYF
TGTGCCAGCAGTTACGCCCCTGAGGCGGGAAGGCCAGATACGCAGTATTTT